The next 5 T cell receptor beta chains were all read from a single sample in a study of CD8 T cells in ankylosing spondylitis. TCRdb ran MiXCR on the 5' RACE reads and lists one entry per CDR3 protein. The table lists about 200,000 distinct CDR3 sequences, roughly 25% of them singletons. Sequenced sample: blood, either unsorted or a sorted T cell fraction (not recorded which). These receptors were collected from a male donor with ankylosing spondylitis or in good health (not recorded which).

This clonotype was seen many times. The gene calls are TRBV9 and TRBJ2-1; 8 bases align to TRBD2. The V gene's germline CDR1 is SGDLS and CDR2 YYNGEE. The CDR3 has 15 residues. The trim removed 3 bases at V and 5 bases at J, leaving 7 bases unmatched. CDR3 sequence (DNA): TGTGCCAGCAGCGCGCGGGCGGGAGGAGACAATGAGCAGTTCTTC. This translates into CASSARAGGDNEQFF. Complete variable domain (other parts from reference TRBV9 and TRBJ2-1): DSGVTQTPKHLITATGQRVTLRCSPRSGDLSVYWYQQSLDQGLQFLIQYYNGEERAKGNILERFSAQQFPDLHSELNLSSLELGDSALYFCASSARAGGDNEQFFGPGTRLTVL.

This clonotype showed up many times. For the CDR3, the DNA is TGCAGTGCAGCTCGGACAGGAAAATCCTACGAGCAGTACTTC. Protein product: CSAARTGKSYEQYF. This rearrangement joins TRBV20-1 to TRBJ2-7; 7 bases are a match to TRBD1. This CDR3 region has 14 residues. J gave up 1 base and V 6 bases, and 9 bases lay outside the gene matches. CDR1 is DFQATT and CDR2 is SNEGSKA in the germline V gene (reference sequence).

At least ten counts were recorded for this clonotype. CDR3 amino acids: CASSAGNDNEQFF. CDR3 sequence (DNA): TGTGCCAGCAGTGCCGGGAATGACAATGAGCAGTTCTTC. The chain couples TRBV28 to TRBJ2-1; possibly TRBD2 for D (5 bases). Germline V CDR1 and CDR2: MDHEN, SYDVKM. V lost 5 bases, J lost 5 bases, and 10 bases lay in between. The CDR3 runs 13 residues.

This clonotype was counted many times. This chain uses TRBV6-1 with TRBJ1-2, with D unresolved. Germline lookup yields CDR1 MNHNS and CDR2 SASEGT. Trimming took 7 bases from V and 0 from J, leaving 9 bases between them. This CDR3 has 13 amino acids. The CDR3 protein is CASTQAANYGYTF. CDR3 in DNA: TGTGCCAGCACTCAAGCAGCTAACTATGGCTACACCTTC.

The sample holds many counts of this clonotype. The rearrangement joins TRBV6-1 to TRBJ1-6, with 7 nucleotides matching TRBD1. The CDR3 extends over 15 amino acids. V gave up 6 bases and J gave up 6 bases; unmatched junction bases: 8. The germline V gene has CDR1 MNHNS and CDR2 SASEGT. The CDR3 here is CASSNAGTVNSPLHF. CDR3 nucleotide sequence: TGTGCCAGCAGCAACGCCGGGACAGTTAATTCACCCCTCCACTTT.